Listed below are T cell receptor beta chains from one sample, sequenced in a study of blood T cell repertoires in COVID-19. Repertoires were generated with immunoSEQ multiplex PCR, while TCRdb's copy carries only in-frame clones and drops some. The sample yields 150,000 to 200,000 clones, 80% to 90% seen once. Material for sequencing was peripheral blood. These receptors all stem from a human donor with active or convalescent COVID-19. The donor label of this sample is uncertain. Each CDR3 is given with its conserved first and last residue. A D gene is named only where the DNA matches it firmly. A clone size is listed for some rows: how often the clone was seen (once, few, many), or a class if it is expanded.

TRBV28	TRBD2	TRBJ2-7	-	CASSLVRGVSYEQYF	TGTGCCAGCAGTTTAGTGCGGGGGGTCTCCTACGAGCAGTACTTC
TRBV11-2	-	TRBJ1-1	-	CASSRGGSENTEAFF	TGTGCCAGCAGTCGAGGGGGTTCCGAGAACACTGAAGCTTTCTTT
TRBV12-5	-	TRBJ1-2	once	CASGQGLGGYTF	TGTGCTAGTGGTCAGGGACTAGGTGGCTACACCTTC
TRBV5-5	-	TRBJ1-4	-	CASSPDRTANEKLFF	TGTGCCAGCAGCCCCGACAGGACAGCTAATGAAAAACTGTTTTTT
TRBV30	TRBD1	TRBJ2-7	-	CAWSLDRYEQYF	TGTGCCTGGAGTCTGGACAGGTACGAGCAGTACTTC
TRBV5-1	-	TRBJ2-3	-	CASSLVSSPPDTQYF	TGCGCCAGCAGCTTGGTGTCTAGCCCCCCAGATACGCAGTATTTT
TRBV7-9	TRBD2	TRBJ2-7	once	CASDFSGGPSSFYEQYF	TGTGCCAGCGACTTTAGCGGGGGGCCTTCTTCATTTTACGAGCAGTACTTC
TRBV2	TRBD2	TRBJ2-3	-	CASLSGSTDTQYF	TGTGCCAGCCTTAGCGGGAGTACAGATACGCAGTATTTT
TRBV28	TRBD1	TRBJ1-5	-	CASSLPKGQVFNQPQHF	TGTGCCAGCAGTTTACCCAAAGGACAGGTATTCAATCAGCCCCAGCATTTT
TRBV9	TRBD1	TRBJ1-4	-	CASSLLGTGGFNEKLFF	TGTGCCAGCAGCCTTCTTGGGACAGGGGGGTTCAATGAAAAACTGTTTTTT
TRBV5-6	-	TRBJ2-3	-	CASSLNADTQYF	TGTGCCAGCAGTCTTAATGCGGATACGCAGTATTTT
TRBV19	-	TRBJ1-2	-	CASSVTGVYGYTF	TGTGCCAGTTCCGTGACAGGAGTCTATGGCTACACCTTC
TRBV28	TRBD2	TRBJ2-1	-	CASTRGVASGSYKNEQFF	TGTGCCAGCACACGGGGGGTGGCTAGCGGGAGTTATAAAAATGAGCAGTTCTTC
TRBV9	TRBD1	TRBJ2-7	-	CASSAQGALYEQYF	TGTGCCAGCAGCGCACAGGGGGCCCTCTACGAGCAGTACTTC
TRBV2	-	TRBJ2-7	-	CASSGLEGDEQYF	TGTGCCAGCAGTGGGTTAGAAGGGGACGAGCAGTACTTC
TRBV5-1	TRBD1	TRBJ1-4	-	CASTWGPGQRGEKLFF	TGCGCCAGCACCTGGGGACCGGGACAGAGGGGTGAAAAACTGTTTTTT
TRBV11-2	TRBD1	TRBJ1-2	-	CASSTRQGGNYGYTF	TGTGCCAGCAGCACCAGACAGGGTGGGAACTATGGCTACACCTTC
TRBV19	-	TRBJ1-6	once	CASSISSTASSLHF	TGTGCCAGTAGTATAAGCTCGACAGCCTCGTCCCTCCACTTT
TRBV9	TRBD2	TRBJ2-5	-	CASSPGGLAGGVGETQYF	TGTGCCAGCAGCCCGGGGGGTCTAGCGGGAGGGGTCGGGGAGACCCAGTACTTC
TRBV12-1	-	TRBJ2-7	-	CASSFPPAGTSGTKPCEQYF	TGTGCCAGCAGCTTTCCCCCCGCCGGGACTAGCGGGACGAAACCTTGCGAGCAGTACTTC
TRBV7-6	-	TRBJ2-3	-	CASSLRHGASTDTQYF	TGTGCCAGCAGCCTACGACATGGGGCTAGCACAGATACGCAGTATTTT
TRBV7-7	TRBD2	TRBJ2-1	-	CASSDTSVNEQFF	TGTGCTAGCAGCGATACTAGCGTCAATGAGCAGTTCTTC
TRBV7-3	TRBD2	TRBJ2-3	-	CASSSGTSGVTDTQYF	TGTGCCAGCAGCTCGGGGACTAGCGGGGTTACAGATACGCAGTATTTT
TRBV29-1	-	TRBJ2-1	-	CSVDRGISYNEQFF	TGCAGCGTCGACCGCGGAATATCCTACAATGAGCAGTTCTTC
TRBV7-2	-	TRBJ1-5	-	CASSAAGAGNQPQHF	TGTGCCAGCAGCGCCGCGGGTGCAGGCAATCAGCCCCAGCATTTT
TRBV6-2/TRBV6-3	-	TRBJ1-1	-	CASSYGLGRNTEAFF	TGTGCCAGCAGTTATGGGCTGGGGAGGAACACTGAAGCTTTCTTT
TRBV24-1	TRBD1	TRBJ2-5	-	CATSGPGTGDEETQYF	TGTGCCACCAGCGGCCCCGGGACAGGGGACGAAGAGACCCAGTACTTC
TRBV11-3	-	TRBJ1-1	-	CASSLGLANTEAFF	TGTGCCAGCAGCTTAGGGTTAGCGAACACTGAAGCTTTCTTT
TRBV11-2	TRBD1	TRBJ2-7	-	CASSLEGTGPYEQYF	TGTGCCAGCAGCTTAGAGGGGACAGGGCCGTACGAGCAGTACTTC
TRBV11-2	-	TRBJ2-3	-	CASSSRRGAPTDTQYF	TGTGCCAGCAGCTCTCGACGGGGGGCCCCCACAGATACGCAGTATTTT
TRBV6-2/TRBV6-3	TRBD1	TRBJ1-5	-	CASSPAGGINQPQHF	TGTGCCAGCAGTCCGGCAGGGGGCATCAATCAGCCCCAGCATTTT
TRBV12-5	-	TRBJ1-4	-	CASGSTGATNEKLFF	TGTGCTAGTGGTTCAACAGGTGCAACTAATGAAAAACTGTTTTTT
TRBV3-1/TRBV3-2	TRBD1	TRBJ1-2	-	CASSHDESGTGAGLYGYTF	TGTGCCAGCAGCCATGATGAATCCGGGACAGGCGCGGGGCTCTATGGCTACACCTTC
TRBV19	-	TRBJ2-7	-	CASSIGRAYEQYF	TGTGCCAGTAGTATCGGCAGGGCCTACGAGCAGTACTTC
TRBV19	TRBD1	TRBJ1-2	-	CASSRTGTFREVGYTF	TGTGCCAGTAGTAGGACAGGGACCTTTCGAGAGGTCGGCTACACCTTC
TRBV3-1/TRBV3-2	-	TRBJ1-2	-	CASSQRQGRYGYTF	TGTGCCAGCAGCCAACGACAAGGAAGATATGGCTACACCTTC
TRBV5-4	-	TRBJ2-2	-	CASSSATSGRSGELFF	TGTGCCAGCAGCTCGGCAACGTCTGGGCGTTCCGGGGAGCTGTTTTTT
TRBV12-3/TRBV12-4	TRBD1	TRBJ1-2	few	CASSPQGFYGYTF	TGTGCCAGCAGTCCACAGGGGTTCTATGGCTACACCTTC
TRBV5-1	TRBD2	TRBJ2-5	once	CASKNTSGGQETQYF	TGCGCCAGCAAAAACACTAGCGGGGGCCAAGAGACCCAGTACTTC
TRBV30	-	TRBJ1-1	-	CAWSPPGQLTEAFF	TGTGCCTGGAGTCCCCCGGGACAACTCACTGAAGCTTTCTTT
TRBV30	-	TRBJ2-5	-	CAWSVIETQYF	TGTGCCTGGAGTGTTATTGAGACCCAGTACTTC
TRBV9	TRBD1	TRBJ1-3	-	CASSEGGGSGNTIYF	TGTGCCAGCAGCGAAGGGGGCGGGTCTGGAAACACCATATATTTT
TRBV7-9	-	TRBJ1-3	-	CASSTGVPGNTIYF	TGTGCCAGCAGTACAGGAGTACCTGGAAACACCATATATTTT
TRBV3-1/TRBV3-2	TRBD1	TRBJ1-2	-	CASSPKGQRPYGYTF	TGTGCCAGCAGCCCAAAGGGACAGCGGCCCTATGGCTACACCTTC
TRBV4-1	-	TRBJ1-1	-	CASSQEHMPNTEAFF	TGCGCCAGCAGCCAAGAACACATGCCGAACACTGAAGCTTTCTTT
TRBV6-4	TRBD2	TRBJ2-2	-	CASSATSGRRTGELFF	TGTGCCAGCAGTGCCACTAGCGGACGGAGAACCGGGGAGCTGTTTTTT